Below are 8 T cell receptor beta chains sequenced from a single sample in a study of T cell repertoires in ileal Crohn's disease. The table came from immunoSEQ multiplex PCR; TCRdb's copy has only in-frame clones and leaves some out. The data hold a few thousand clones, with 65% to 80% observed a single time. Sequenced sample: ileal tissue. The receptors here all came from an adult with Crohn's disease.

The chain joins TRBV4-1 to TRBJ1-5; D perhaps matches TRBD1 (5 bases). There are 16 residues in the CDR3. The V gene lost 1 base and the J gene lost 0 bases, with 10 bases spanning the gap. CDR1 and CDR2 from the germline V gene are MGHRA and YSYEKL. CDR3 nucleotides: TGCGCCAGCAGCCAAGGGTCGGGGGTTAGCAATCAGCCCCAGCATTTT. Encoded protein: CASSQGSGVSNQPQHF.

The V call is TRBV7-9, the J call TRBJ2-3, with 7 bases fitting TRBD2. CDR1 is SEHNR and CDR2 is FQNEAQ in the germline V gene (reference sequence). Unmatched junction bases numbered 4, after V lost 3 bases and J lost 1 base. This CDR3 spans 15 amino acids. The CDR3 reads CASSFGLGGTDTQYF. For the CDR3, the DNA is TGTGCCAGCAGCTTTGGACTAGGGGGCACAGATACGCAGTATTTT. Supplemented by reference TRBV7-9 and TRBJ2-3, the full variable domain reads DTGVSQNPRHKITKRGQNVTFRCDPISEHNRLYWYRQTLGQGPEFLTYFQNEAQLEKSRLLSDRFSAERPKGSFSTLEIQRTEQGDSAMYLCASSFGLGGTDTQYFGPGTRLTVL.

The V and J genes are TRBV15 and TRBJ1-2; possible D gene TRBD1, 6 bases. Germline V gene lookup returns CDR1 LNHNV and CDR2 YYDKDF (reference sequence). The CDR3 spans 16 residues. V lost 5 bases to trimming and J lost 4 bases, with 20 bases between them. CDR3: CATSLPTQGAFYGYTF. CDR3 in DNA: TGTGCCACCAGCCTCCCAACACAGGGAGCCTTCTATGGCTACACCTTC.

On this clone itself: The junction differs from germline at one of its ends, possibly a read error. This chain links TRBV5-1 with TRBJ2-3, with 8 bases identical to TRBD2. The CDR3 consists of 16 residues. In germline, CDR1 is SGHRS, CDR2 YFSETQ. The CDR3, as DNA: TGTGCCAGCAGCTTGGACGCTAGCGGGAGCACAGATACGCAGTATTTT. As protein: CASSLDASGSTDTQYF.

This clone has just a few counts. This chain uses TRBV5-1 with TRBJ1-5; D unresolved. The germline CDR1 and CDR2 sequences are SGHRS and YFSETQ. There are 13 residues in the CDR3. The germline V and J ends were trimmed by 4 bases and 3 bases, with 8 bases remaining between them. This CDR3 is CASSADYNQPQHF. As DNA, the CDR3 is TGCGCCAGCAGCGCGGACTACAATCAGCCCCAGCATTTT.

V is TRBV9 and J is TRBJ1-5; maybe TRBD1 (6 bases). The V and J ends lost 0 bases and 2 bases respectively, with 12 bases between them. Germline-derived CDR1 and CDR2 are SGDLS and YYNGEE. CDR3 length: 16 residues. The CDR3 coding sequence is TGTGCCAGCAGCGTAGGGGGGGGCACACGCAATCAGCCCCAGCATTTT. Protein sequence: CASSVGGGTRNQPQHF.

J is TRBJ1-2 and V is TRBV27; 10 nucleotides agree with TRBD1. Germline-derived CDR1 and CDR2 are MNHEY and SMNVEV (reference sequence). Trimming took 4 bases from V and 1 from J; bases not matched to a gene: 6. The CDR3 extends over 16 amino acids. The CDR3 here is CASSWAGQGNNYGYTF. CDR3 in DNA: TGTGCCAGCAGTTGGGCGGGACAGGGGAATAACTATGGCTACACCTTC.

About this clone: Germline is not matched at one junction end, which may reflect a read error. J is TRBJ1-5 and V is TRBV5-1, with D tentatively TRBD1 (6 bases). The CDR3 totals 14 residues. CDR1 SGHRS and CDR2 YFSETQ come from the germline V gene. The CDR3 here is CASSSGQSNQPQHF. In DNA, the CDR3 is TGTGCCAGCAGCTCGGGACAATCCAATCAGCCCCAGCATTTT. Complete variable domain (other parts from reference TRBV5-1 and TRBJ1-5): KAGVTQTPRYLIKTRGQQVTLSCSPISGHRSVSWYQQTPGQGLQFLFEYFSETQRNKGNFPGRFSGRQFSNSRSEMNVSTLELGDSALYLCASSSGQSNQPQHFGDGTRLSIL.